The 29 T cell receptor beta chains below were found in one sample sequenced in a study of T cell changes during pregnancy in multiple sclerosis. TCRdb's table, derived via immunoSEQ multiplex PCR, lists solely in-frame clones and lacks some. Among under 65,000 clones listed, under 95% were seen once. The starting material was peripheral blood, obtained in the first trimester of pregnancy. The receptors stem from a female donor in good health, enrolled as a control in a pregnancy study.

V gene TRBV13 combines with J gene TRBJ2-1; D might be TRBD1 (5 bases). Germline V gives CDR1 PRHDT, CDR2 FYEKMQ (reference sequence). The V end was cut by 2 bases, the J end by 6 bases, with 8 bases between. The CDR3 is made up of 13 amino acids. CDR3 in amino acids: CASSLRGFNEQFF. In DNA form, the CDR3 reads TGTGCCAGCAGCTTAAGGGGTTTCAATGAGCAGTTCTTC. The entire variable domain, with the rest obtained from reference TRBV13 and TRBJ2-1, is as follows: AAGVIQSPRHLIKEKRETATLKCYPIPRHDTVYWYQQGPGQDPQFLISFYEKMQSDKGSIPDRFSAQQFSDYHSELNMSSLELGDSALYFCASSLRGFNEQFFGPGTRLTVL.

The V gene is TRBV9, the J gene TRBJ2-3; 8 bases fit TRBD2. CDR1 and CDR2 (germline): SGDLS, YYNGEE. CDR3 size: 14 residues. The CDR3 nucleotides read TGTGCAAGCGGTGCTAGCGGGTTCACAGATACGCAGTATTTT. Translated, it gives CASGASGFTDTQYF.

The rearrangement links TRBV28 to TRBJ2-7, with 7 bases that match TRBD1. This CDR3 comprises 17 residues. V shed 7 bases and J 1 base; nucleotides not matched to a gene: 16. Looked up from germline, CDR1 is MDHEN and CDR2 is SYDVKM. The DNA of the CDR3 is TGTGCCAGCATAAAATCGGGTGGAACAGGGGTGTCCTACGAGCAGTACTTC. It codes for CASIKSGGTGVSYEQYF.

The chain has TRBV5-4 and TRBJ2-7, with TRBD1 matching 8 bases. This CDR3 is 14 amino acids long. V lost 4 bases, J lost 0 bases, and 3 bases stayed unmatched. CDR1 and CDR2 from the germline V gene are SGHNT and YYREEE (reference sequence). DNA of the CDR3: TGTGCCAGCAGCACGGGACAGGACTCCTACGAGCAGTACTTC. It translates to CASSTGQDSYEQYF.

The chain employs TRBV5-5 and TRBJ1-1; possible D gene TRBD1, 6 bases. CDR3 length: 16 amino acids. V lost 5 bases to trimming and J lost 1 base, with 18 bases between them. In germline, CDR1 is SGHKS, CDR2 YYEKEE (reference sequence). CDR3 residues: CASRKEQGPKNTEAFF. The CDR3 bases are TGTGCCAGCAGGAAAGAACAGGGACCTAAGAACACTGAAGCTTTCTTT.

This clone was counted only a few times. The chain links TRBV25-1 to TRBJ1-2; D is uncertain. Germline values: CDR1 MGHDK, CDR2 SYGVNS. This CDR3 comprises 11 residues. V was clipped by 4 bases and J by 7 bases, with 7 bases between them. In nucleotides, the CDR3 is TGTGCCAGCAGTGTTAGTGGTGGCTACACCTTC. This translates into CASSVSGGYTF.

The J gene is TRBJ2-7, the V gene TRBV9; a possible D gene is TRBD2 (6 bases). Germline values: CDR1 SGDLS, CDR2 YYNGEE. The ends were cut back, 0 bases at V and 9 bases at J, with 22 bases in the middle. The CDR3 consists of 16 residues. CDR3 region: CASSVEEGTGEWTQYF. DNA for the CDR3: TGTGCCAGCAGCGTAGAGGAGGGCACGGGAGAGTGGACGCAGTACTTC.

V gene TRBV19 combines with J gene TRBJ1-5, with 10 positions matching TRBD1. Germline lookup yields CDR1 LNHDA and CDR2 SQIVND (reference sequence). V lost 5 bases to trimming and J lost 0 bases; unmatched junction nucleotides: 13. This CDR3 has 19 residues. The DNA for the CDR3 is TGTGCCAGTAGTTTCGGGACAGGGGAATGGGGGTATAGCAATCAGCCCCAGCATTTT. This codes for CASSFGTGEWGYSNQPQHF.

This clone was observed a single time. The V gene is TRBV27, the J gene TRBJ2-5; 7 nucleotides align to TRBD1. The CDR3 has 14 residues. The V gene's germline CDR1 is MNHEY and CDR2 SMNVEV (reference sequence). Trimming cost V 4 bases and J 4 bases; bases outside gene matches: 6. The CDR3 reads CASSSVRDRETQYF. CDR3 sequence (DNA): TGTGCCAGCAGTTCTGTTCGGGACAGAGAGACCCAGTACTTC.

The chain recombines TRBV14 with TRBJ2-1; the D gene is possibly TRBD2 (5 bases). Trimming took off 0 bases at V and 4 bases at J, with 10 bases between the two ends. The CDR3 has 15 residues. Germline CDR1 and CDR2: SGHDN and FVKESK. CDR3 sequence (DNA): TGTGCCAGCAGCCAAGATCTTGTAGCGTACAATGAGCAGTTCTTC. It yields the protein CASSQDLVAYNEQFF.

This chain links TRBV4-3 with TRBJ2-3, with TRBD2 as a possible D gene (6 bases). With 1 base removed from V and 3 bases from J, the gap between germline ends came to 8 bases. CDR1 and CDR2 (germline): LGHNA, YSLEER. The CDR3 totals 14 residues. The CDR3 region has the DNA TGCGCCAGCAGCCAAGGACTAGATACAGATACGCAGTATTTT. Translation gives CASSQGLDTDTQYF.

This clone was detected only a few times. The chain carries TRBV5-4 and TRBJ1-5; 7 bases match TRBD1. With V trimmed by 3 bases and J by 5 bases, 8 bases remained unmatched. The CDR3 loop spans 15 amino acids. Germline V gene data show CDR1 as SGHNT and CDR2 as YYREEE (reference sequence). This CDR3 is CASSSGTDTYQPQHF. The CDR3 nucleotides are TGTGCCAGCAGCTCCGGGACAGACACCTATCAGCCCCAGCATTTT.

The rearrangement joins TRBV6-1 to TRBJ2-7; TRBD2 agrees at 9 bases. The CDR3 has 14 residues. V lost 11 bases, J lost 2 bases, and 10 bases stayed unmatched. Germline loops: CDR1 MNHNS, CDR2 SASEGT. The CDR3 spells CAPDWRGGPYEQYF. CDR3 in DNA: TGTGCCCCCGATTGGCGGGGGGGTCCCTACGAGCAGTACTTC.

The chain links TRBV4-1 to TRBJ1-5; no clear D gene. The V end lost 1 base, the J end lost 4 bases, and 8 bases lay between the germline ends. CDR3 length equals 14 residues. Per germline, CDR1 MGHRA and CDR2 YSYEKL. Here the CDR3 reads CASSQVQANQPQHF. The CDR3 region has the DNA TGCGCCAGCAGCCAAGTGCAGGCTAATCAGCCCCAGCATTTT.

The chain links TRBV2 to TRBJ1-3; 10 bases are shared with TRBD1. The CDR3 runs 17 residues. V shed 6 bases, J shed 2 bases, and the junction held 10 bases outside the gene matches. Germline V gives CDR1 SNHLY, CDR2 FYNNEI. As DNA, the CDR3 is TGTGCCAGCAGACGACAGGGGGCGAAAGTAGCTGGAAACACCATATATTTT. Encoded protein: CASRRQGAKVAGNTIYF.

The chain recombines TRBV15 with TRBJ2-5; a weak D match, TRBD2 (6 bases). The length of the CDR3 is 18 residues. Trimming pared 2 bases from V and 1 base from J, leaving 20 bases between. Germline CDR1 is LNHNV and CDR2 is YYDKDF (reference sequence). CDR3 region: CATSRPTGEQSTQETQYF. The DNA for the CDR3 is TGTGCCACCAGCAGACCAACGGGGGAACAATCTACCCAAGAGACCCAGTACTTC.

The rearrangement uses TRBV19 and TRBJ2-7, with D tentatively TRBD1 (5 bases). The V gene's germline CDR1 is LNHDA and CDR2 SQIVND (reference sequence). V was shortened by 4 bases and J by 3 bases, with 13 bases between the two germline ends. There are 14 residues in the CDR3. The CDR3 DNA is TGTGCCAGTAGTACCACAGGTCTCAGCTACGAGCAGTACTTC. Its protein product is CASSTTGLSYEQYF.

V usage is TRBV25-1 and J usage is TRBJ2-1; the D is unclear. Germline V gene sequence: CDR1 MGHDK, CDR2 SYGVNS. V lost 3 bases, J lost 10 bases, and 4 bases lay in between. The CDR3 consists of 10 residues. In DNA form, the CDR3 reads TGTGCCAGCAGTGACCGGGAGCAGTTCTTC. Translation gives CASSDREQFF.

The rearrangement joins TRBV6-6 to TRBJ1-5; TRBD1 matches at 9 bases. The CDR3 sequence is 16 residues long. Per the germline V gene, CDR1 is MNHNY and CDR2 is SVGAGI (reference sequence). J lost 5 bases, V lost 7 bases, and 12 bases had no gene match. The CDR3 region is CASISTGGQGDQPQHF. The CDR3 nucleotides read TGTGCCAGCATCTCCACAGGGGGACAGGGCGATCAGCCCCAGCATTTT.

CDR3 region: CASSQRGLAGGPLYEQYF. CDR3 DNA: TGCGCCAGCAGCCAACGGGGGCTAGCGGGGGGCCCACTCTACGAGCAGTACTTC. The genes are TRBV4-1 and TRBJ2-7; 11 bases are a match to TRBD2. V gave up 2 bases and J gave up 3 bases; unmatched junction bases: 12. Germline CDR1 is MGHRA and CDR2 is YSYEKL. The CDR3 is made up of 18 amino acids.

This clone was detected only once. This rearrangement joins TRBV28 to TRBJ2-7, with D perhaps matching TRBD2 (5 bases). This CDR3 comprises 15 residues. The germline CDR1 and CDR2 sequences are MDHEN and SYDVKM. Trimming shortened V by 4 bases and J by 2 bases, and 15 bases separated the two germline ends. Here the CDR3 reads CASSSIIGLAYEQYF. CDR3 in DNA: TGTGCCAGCAGTTCGATCATAGGACTGGCCTACGAGCAGTACTTC.

The rearrangement links TRBV7-9 to TRBJ2-1, with 7 positions matching TRBD1. The length of the CDR3 is 17 residues. Germline loops: CDR1 SEHNR, CDR2 FQNEAQ (reference sequence). Losses at the gene ends were 5 bases for V and 8 bases for J; bases not matched to a gene: 18. CDR3: CASSPTPGRGSMDEQFF. The CDR3 DNA reads TGTGCCAGCAGCCCCACTCCGGGCAGGGGGAGTATGGATGAGCAGTTCTTC. Using reference TRBV7-9 and TRBJ2-1 for the parts outside the CDR3, the full variable domain is DTGVSQNPRHKITKRGQNVTFRCDPISEHNRLYWYRQTLGQGPEFLTYFQNEAQLEKSRLLSDRFSAERPKGSFSTLEIQRTEQGDSAMYLCASSPTPGRGSMDEQFFGPGTRLTVL.

The chain combines TRBV5-1 with TRBJ1-6, with 9 nucleotides matching TRBD1. Germline CDR1 reads SGHRS; CDR2 reads YFSETQ. This CDR3 has 14 amino acids. Trimming removed 5 bases from V and 7 bases from J; junction bases left unmatched: 4. The chain's CDR3 is CASRQTGGNSPLHF. The DNA for the CDR3 is TGCGCCAGCAGGCAGACAGGGGGGAATTCACCCCTCCACTTT.

This chain links TRBV4-3 with TRBJ2-1; D ambiguous. With 0 bases removed from V and 4 bases from J, the gap between germline ends came to 10 bases. In germline, CDR1 is LGHNA, CDR2 YSLEER. This CDR3 contains 15 residues. CDR3 sequence (DNA): TGCGCCAGCAGCCAAGACAGGCTCACTTACAATGAGCAGTTCTTC. It is translated as CASSQDRLTYNEQFF.

The table lists this clone with a count of one. This CDR3 reads CASSLSGLQIYEQYF. The CDR3, as DNA: TGTGCCAGCAGTCTTTCGGGACTACAGATCTACGAGCAGTACTTC. The J gene is TRBJ2-7, the V gene TRBV6-5; 7 nucleotides align to TRBD2. The V gene end was trimmed by 5 bases and the J gene end by 3 bases; junction bases not matched to a gene: 10. The CDR3 is 15 amino acids. The germline gives CDR1 MNHEY, CDR2 SVGAGI.

The rearrangement links TRBV19 to TRBJ1-1; 8 bases align to TRBD1. Germline V CDR1 and CDR2: LNHDA, SQIVND (reference sequence). The CDR3 consists of 13 residues. V lost 4 bases, J lost 4 bases, and 2 bases stayed unmatched. The CDR3 DNA is TGTGCCAGTAGTACGACAGGGGTCACTGAAGCTTTCTTT. Amino acid sequence: CASSTTGVTEAFF.

This clone was counted once. The CDR3 region is CASSLSGGNYGYTF. In nucleotides, the CDR3 is TGTGCCAGCAGCTTGAGTGGAGGTAACTATGGCTACACCTTC. The chain is built from TRBV5-6 and TRBJ1-2; the D is unclear. The length of the CDR3 is 14 residues. The V end lost 1 base, the J end lost 1 base, and 8 bases lay between the germline ends. Germline CDR1 reads SGHDT; CDR2 reads YYEEEE. The whole variable domain, filled in from reference TRBV5-6 and TRBJ1-2, reads DAGVTQSPTHLIKTRGQQVTLRCSPKSGHDTVSWYQQALGQGPQFIFQYYEEEERQRGNFPDRFSGHQFPNYSSELNVNALLLGDSALYLCASSLSGGNYGYTFGSGTRLTVV.

The genes are TRBV5-1 and TRBJ2-2; maybe TRBD2 (5 bases). Germline assignment: CDR1 SGHRS and CDR2 YFSETQ. V gave up 3 bases and J gave up 7 bases, with 7 bases separating them. The CDR3 has 12 residues. This CDR3 reads CASSSGGGELFF. CDR3 nucleotides: TGCGCCAGCAGCTCCGGAGGCGGGGAGCTGTTTTTT.

V gene TRBV7-6 combines with J gene TRBJ2-5, with 9 nucleotides matching TRBD1. From germline, CDR1 is SGHVS and CDR2 FNYEAQ. The CDR3 extends over 17 amino acids. V was pared by 5 bases and J by 0 bases, with 10 bases of the junction left unmatched. CDR3 loop: CASSLGQGGVYQETQYF. The CDR3 coding sequence is TGTGCCAGCAGCCTGGGACAGGGCGGGGTCTACCAAGAGACCCAGTACTTC.